The rows below give T cell receptor beta chains drawn from one sample of a study of Ad26.COV2.S vaccination and SARS-CoV-2 variants. Some clones are missing from TCRdb's copy, which holds only in-frame ones; the method was immunoSEQ multiplex PCR. The sample holds about 680,000 clones, 89% seen once. This sample comprised peripheral blood, obtained in a trial of Ad26.COV2.S vaccine versus placebo. Source of these receptors: a person between 18 and 65 years old who received the Ad26.COV2.S COVID-19 vaccine or a placebo. The CDR3 runs from the conserved cysteine through the conserved F or W. The D gene is left open where the match is weak. The size field is filled for only some rows; it gives once, few, many or a size class.

DNA	CDR3	V	J	size	D
TGTGCCAGCAGCTTGGCTAGGTTGGACACTGAAGCTTTCTTT	CASSLARLDTEAFF	TRBV5-4	TRBJ1-1	few	.
TGCGCCAGCAGCCAGACTAGCGGTCTGTACCAAGAGACCCAGTACTTC	CASSQTSGLYQETQYF	TRBV4-1	TRBJ2-5	few	TRBD2
TGTGCCACCAGTGCCTTGGGGACTGAAGCTTTCTTT	CATSALGTEAFF	TRBV24-1	TRBJ1-1	.	.
TGTGCCAGCAGCCAAGAAGGGGCAGGGAATCAGCCCCAGCATTTT	CASSQEGAGNQPQHF	TRBV4-2	TRBJ1-5	.	.
TGTGCCAGCAGTTCCCTTTTTGGGACAGCAGCTTTCTTT	CASSSLFGTAAFF	TRBV12-3/TRBV12-4	TRBJ1-1	.	TRBD1
TGTGCCAGTAGTATAGGGCAAAACACTGAAGCTTTCTTT	CASSIGQNTEAFF	TRBV19	TRBJ1-1	.	.
TGTGCCAGTAGTTCCCAGGTCCGGGGGTACGAGCAGTACTTC	CASSSQVRGYEQYF	TRBV19	TRBJ2-7	once	.
TGTGCCAGCAGCGCCGGGACAGGGGACGGCCAGCCCCAGCATTTT	CASSAGTGDGQPQHF	TRBV5-6	TRBJ1-5	.	TRBD1
TGTGCCAGCAGGGCGGGACAGGGCTATGGCTACACCTTC	CASRAGQGYGYTF	TRBV6-4	TRBJ1-2	.	TRBD1
TGTGCCTGGATGGGGGACTCTGGAAACACCATATATTTT	CAWMGDSGNTIYF	TRBV30	TRBJ1-3	.	.
TGTGCCAGCAGTTTAGGATTAGAGCGGTATACGCAGTATTTT	CASSLGLERYTQYF	TRBV27	TRBJ2-3	.	.
TGTGCCAGCTCACCACCGGTGGTGGAGACCCAGTACTTC	CASSPPVVETQYF	TRBV18	TRBJ2-5	.	.
TGTGCCAGCTCACCAGTTAGGACTAGCGGGAGGACAAGCTACGAGCAGTACTTC	CASSPVRTSGRTSYEQYF	TRBV18	TRBJ2-7	.	TRBD2
TGCGCCAGCAGAGAAAGAACCACTGAAGCTTTCTTT	CASRERTTEAFF	TRBV10-2	TRBJ1-1	few	.
TGCAGCGTTCGAGCGGACAGGAACTATGGCTACACCTTC	CSVRADRNYGYTF	TRBV29-1	TRBJ1-2	few	TRBD1
TGTGCCAGCAGTGTCGACAACCAGGGCGGGGAGCTGTTTTTT	CASSVDNQGGELFF	TRBV6-4	TRBJ2-2	.	.
TGTGCCAGCAGCGTATGGGGACTACCTCACAATGAGCAGTTCTTC	CASSVWGLPHNEQFF	TRBV9	TRBJ2-1	.	TRBD2
TGCAGTGCACAGGGGAGGTATGGCTACACCTTC	CSAQGRYGYTF	TRBV20-1	TRBJ1-2	.	TRBD1
TGTGCCAGCAACCCAGGGGAACTGACTGAAGCTTTCTTT	CASNPGELTEAFF	TRBV2	TRBJ1-1	.	.
TGTGCCACCAGTGATTTACTGATTTCTGGAAACACCATATATTTT	CATSDLLISGNTIYF	TRBV24-1	TRBJ1-3	.	.
TGTGCCAGCAGCTTGGTGGGCGTCTACGAGCAGTACTTC	CASSLVGVYEQYF	TRBV5-6	TRBJ2-7	.	.
TGTGCCAGCTCACAGAGCAGGGGGGGCTACGAGCAGTACTTC	CASSQSRGGYEQYF	TRBV18	TRBJ2-7	few	.
TGTGCCAGCAGCCAGACGACAGGGGGGAATGAAAAACTGTTTTTT	CASSQTTGGNEKLFF	TRBV3-1/TRBV3-2	TRBJ1-4	.	TRBD1
TGTGCCAGCAGCTTATCTGAGAGCTCTGGAAACACCATATATTTT	CASSLSESSGNTIYF	TRBV7-2	TRBJ1-3	.	.
TGTGCCAGCTCACTCGACAGGGAGACTGGCTACACCTTC	CASSLDRETGYTF	TRBV18	TRBJ1-2	.	TRBD1
TGTGCCAGCAGCTTAACCCGGGGACTAGCGGGGAATTATACCTACGAGCAGTACTTC	CASSLTRGLAGNYTYEQYF	TRBV7-9	TRBJ2-7	.	TRBD2